This T cell receptor (beta chain) was recovered during a study of blood T cell repertoires in COVID-19. Study-wide background: Collection of acute and convalescent COVID-19 samples took place in the United States, Italy and Spain. The analysed material was cDNA or gDNA that came from T cells, B-cell-depleted T cells, or PBMCs.

Germline trimming cut 6 bases from V and 4 bases from J; bases unmatched to any gene: 5. This CDR3 region has 13 residues. In the original workflow: Counts of nucleated cells, estimated from reference gene primer amplification, were obtained. Profiling relied on immunoSEQ multiplex PCR, and the TCRdb table lists in-frame clones only, not all of them. Clone size and the V and J calls come from that table; the DNA yielded D and trimming. This table has about 100,000 clones, roughly 86% appearing once. The sequenced sample consisted of peripheral blood. The J gene is TRBJ1-1, the V gene TRBV12-3 or TRBV12-4; 7 bases map to TRBD1. This receptor was taken from a woman in her twenties or thirties with acute or convalescent COVID-19. CDR3 sequence reads: CASSLTGFTEAFF. The DNA of the CDR3 is TGTGCCAGCAGCCTGACAGGGTTCACTGAAGCTTTCTTT.